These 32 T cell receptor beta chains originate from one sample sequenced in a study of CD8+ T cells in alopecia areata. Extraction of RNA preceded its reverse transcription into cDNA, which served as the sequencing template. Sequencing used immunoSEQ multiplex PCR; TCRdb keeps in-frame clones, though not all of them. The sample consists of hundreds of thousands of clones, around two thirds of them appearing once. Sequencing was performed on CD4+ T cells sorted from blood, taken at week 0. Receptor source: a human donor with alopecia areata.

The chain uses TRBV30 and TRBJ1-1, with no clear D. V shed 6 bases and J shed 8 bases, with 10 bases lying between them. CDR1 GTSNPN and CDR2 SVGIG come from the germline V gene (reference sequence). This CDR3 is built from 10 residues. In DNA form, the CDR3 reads TGTGCCTGCCGAGCGACGGAAGCTTTCTTT. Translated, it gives CACRATEAFF.

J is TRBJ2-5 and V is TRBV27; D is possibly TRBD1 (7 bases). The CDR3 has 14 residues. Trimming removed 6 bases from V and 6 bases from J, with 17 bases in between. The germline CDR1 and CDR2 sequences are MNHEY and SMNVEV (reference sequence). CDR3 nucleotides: TGTGCCAGCAGGCCGACAGGGACTCCGAAGACCCAGTACTTC. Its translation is CASRPTGTPKTQYF.

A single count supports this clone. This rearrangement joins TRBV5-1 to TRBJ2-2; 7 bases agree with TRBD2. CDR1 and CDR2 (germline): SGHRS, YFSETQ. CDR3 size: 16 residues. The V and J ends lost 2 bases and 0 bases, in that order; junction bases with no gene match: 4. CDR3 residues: CASSFTLAANTGELFF. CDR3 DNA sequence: TGCGCCAGCAGCTTTACCCTAGCGGCGAACACCGGGGAGCTGTTTTTT.

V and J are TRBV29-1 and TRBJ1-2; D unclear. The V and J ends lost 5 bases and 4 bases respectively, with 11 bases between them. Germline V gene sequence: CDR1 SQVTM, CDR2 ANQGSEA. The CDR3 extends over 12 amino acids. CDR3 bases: TGCAGCGTTAAGCAGGAGGGCTATGGCTACACCTTC. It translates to CSVKQEGYGYTF.

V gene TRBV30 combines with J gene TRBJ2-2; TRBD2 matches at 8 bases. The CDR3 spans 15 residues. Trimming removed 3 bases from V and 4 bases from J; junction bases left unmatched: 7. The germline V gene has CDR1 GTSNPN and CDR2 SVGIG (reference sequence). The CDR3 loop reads CAWSFAGGRTGELFF. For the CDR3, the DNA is TGTGCCTGGAGCTTTGCGGGGGGCCGCACCGGGGAGCTGTTTTTT.

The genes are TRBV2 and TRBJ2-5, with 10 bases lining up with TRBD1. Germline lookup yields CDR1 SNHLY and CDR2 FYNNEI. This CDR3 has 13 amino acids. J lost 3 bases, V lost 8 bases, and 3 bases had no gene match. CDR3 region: CASGTGVEETQYF. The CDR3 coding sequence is TGTGCCAGCGGGACAGGGGTTGAAGAGACCCAGTACTTC. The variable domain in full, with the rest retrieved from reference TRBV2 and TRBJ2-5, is EPEVTQTPSHQVTQMGQEVILRCVPISNHLYFYWYRQILGQKVEFLVSFYNNEISEKSEIFDDQFSVERPDGSNFTLKIRSTKLEDSAMYFCASGTGVEETQYFGPGTRLLVL.

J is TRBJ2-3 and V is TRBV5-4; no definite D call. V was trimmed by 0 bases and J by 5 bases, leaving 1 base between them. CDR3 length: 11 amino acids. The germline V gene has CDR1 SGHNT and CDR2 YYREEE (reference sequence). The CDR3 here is CASSLEDTQYF. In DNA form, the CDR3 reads TGTGCCAGCAGCTTGGAAGATACGCAGTATTTT.

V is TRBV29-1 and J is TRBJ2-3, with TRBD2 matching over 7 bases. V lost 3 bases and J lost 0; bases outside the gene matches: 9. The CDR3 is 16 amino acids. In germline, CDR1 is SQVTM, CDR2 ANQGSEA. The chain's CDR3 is CSVDSSRGMSTDTQYF. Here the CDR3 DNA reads TGCAGCGTTGACTCTTCGCGGGGGATGAGCACAGATACGCAGTATTTT.

In nucleotides, the CDR3 is TGTGCCAGCAGAGGGGGGTTCCCCTACGAGCAGTACTTC. Amino acid sequence: CASRGGFPYEQYF. The genes are TRBV2 and TRBJ2-7; either TRBD1 or TRBD2 may fit D (6 bases each). The germline V and J ends were trimmed by 6 bases and 2 bases, with 11 bases remaining between them. From germline, CDR1 is SNHLY and CDR2 FYNNEI. This CDR3 contains 13 residues.

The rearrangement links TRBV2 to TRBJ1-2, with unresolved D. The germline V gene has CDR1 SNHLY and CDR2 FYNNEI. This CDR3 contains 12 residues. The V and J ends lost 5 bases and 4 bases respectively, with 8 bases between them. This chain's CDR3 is CASSLSGYGYTF. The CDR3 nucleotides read TGTGCCAGCAGTCTATCAGGCTATGGCTACACCTTC. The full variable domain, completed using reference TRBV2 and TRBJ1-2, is EPEVTQTPSHQVTQMGQEVILRCVPISNHLYFYWYRQILGQKVEFLVSFYNNEISEKSEIFDDQFSVERPDGSNFTLKIRSTKLEDSAMYFCASSLSGYGYTFGSGTRLTVV.

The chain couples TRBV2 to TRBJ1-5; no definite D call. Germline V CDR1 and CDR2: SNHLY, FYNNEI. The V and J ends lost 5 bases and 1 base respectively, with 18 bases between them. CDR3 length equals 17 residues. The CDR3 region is CASSLFLGSLSNQPQHF. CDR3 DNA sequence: TGTGCCAGCAGTTTGTTCTTGGGGTCCTTAAGCAATCAGCCCCAGCATTTT.

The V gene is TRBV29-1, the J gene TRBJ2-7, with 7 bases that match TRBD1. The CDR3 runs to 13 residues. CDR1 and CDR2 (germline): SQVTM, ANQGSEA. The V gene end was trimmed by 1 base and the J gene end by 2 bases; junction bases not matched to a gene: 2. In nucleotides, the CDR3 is TGCAGCGTTGAAGGGACAGGCCCCTACGAGCAGTACTTC. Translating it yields CSVEGTGPYEQYF.

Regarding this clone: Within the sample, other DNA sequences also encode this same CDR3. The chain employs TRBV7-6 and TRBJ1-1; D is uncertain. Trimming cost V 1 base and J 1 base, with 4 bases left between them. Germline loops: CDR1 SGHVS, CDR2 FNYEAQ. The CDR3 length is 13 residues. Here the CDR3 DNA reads TGTGCCAGCAGCTTAGGACAGAACACTGAAGCTTTCTTT. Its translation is CASSLGQNTEAFF. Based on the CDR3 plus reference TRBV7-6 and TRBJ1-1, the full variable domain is GAGVSQSPRYKVTKRGQDVALRCDPISGHVSLYWYRQALGQGPEFLTYFNYEAQQDKSGLPNDRFSAERPEGSISTLTIQRTEQRDSAMYRCASSLGQNTEAFFGQGTRLTVV.

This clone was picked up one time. As DNA, the CDR3 is TGTGCCAGCAGCCTGGGACAGGGCGAGTATAATTCACCCCTCCACTTT. Amino acid sequence: CASSLGQGEYNSPLHF. V is TRBV4-2 and J is TRBJ1-6; TRBD1 matches at 9 bases. There are 16 residues in the CDR3. V shed 4 bases and J 4 bases; nucleotides not matched to a gene: 5. Germline V gene lookup returns CDR1 LGHNA and CDR2 YNFKEQ.

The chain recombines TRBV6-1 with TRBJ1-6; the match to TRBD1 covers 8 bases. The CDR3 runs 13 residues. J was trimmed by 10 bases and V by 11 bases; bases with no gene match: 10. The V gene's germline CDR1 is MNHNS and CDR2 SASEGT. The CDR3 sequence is CAGRTGTDSPLHF. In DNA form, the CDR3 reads TGTGCCGGGAGGACAGGGACGGACTCACCCCTCCACTTT.

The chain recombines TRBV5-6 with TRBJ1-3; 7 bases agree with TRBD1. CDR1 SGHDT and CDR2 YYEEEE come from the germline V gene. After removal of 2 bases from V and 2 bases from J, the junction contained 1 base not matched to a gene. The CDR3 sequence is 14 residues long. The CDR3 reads CASSLQGTGNTIYF. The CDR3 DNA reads TGTGCCAGCAGCTTACAGGGGACTGGAAACACCATATATTTT.

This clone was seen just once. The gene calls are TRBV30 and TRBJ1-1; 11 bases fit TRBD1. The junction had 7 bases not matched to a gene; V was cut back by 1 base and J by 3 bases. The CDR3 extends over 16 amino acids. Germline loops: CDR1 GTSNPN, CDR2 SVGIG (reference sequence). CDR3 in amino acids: CAWSGWTGGWDTEAFF. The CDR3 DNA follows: TGTGCCTGGAGTGGATGGACAGGGGGCTGGGACACTGAAGCTTTCTTT. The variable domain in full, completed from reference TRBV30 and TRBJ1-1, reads SQTIHQWPATLVQPVGSPLSLECTVEGTSNPNLYWYRQAAGRGLQLLFYSVGIGQISSEVPQNLSASRPQDRQFILSSKKLLLSDSGFYLCAWSGWTGGWDTEAFFGQGTRLTVV.

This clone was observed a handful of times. The CDR3 nucleotides are TGCAGCGGAGTCCGGGACAGGGTACCCTACGAGCAGTACTTC. The encoded protein is CSGVRDRVPYEQYF. The chain is built from TRBV29-1 and TRBJ2-7, with 9 bases fitting TRBD1. The CDR3 extends over 14 amino acids. The trim removed 7 bases at V and 2 bases at J, leaving 9 bases unmatched. Germline CDR1 SQVTM, CDR2 ANQGSEA.

This chain's CDR3 is CAWSPKAGLGEQYF. The CDR3 DNA sequence: TGTGCCTGGAGTCCCAAAGCGGGGCTGGGTGAGCAGTACTTC. This sequence joins TRBV30 and TRBJ2-7, with 7 bases fitting TRBD2. Germline V lookup: CDR1 GTSNPN, CDR2 SVGIG (reference sequence). This CDR3 contains 14 residues. V was clipped by 2 bases and J by 7 bases; unmatched bases: 11.

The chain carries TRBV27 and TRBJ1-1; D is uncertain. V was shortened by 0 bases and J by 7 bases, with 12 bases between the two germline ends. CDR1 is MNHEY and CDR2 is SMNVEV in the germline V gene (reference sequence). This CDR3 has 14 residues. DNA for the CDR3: TGTGCCAGCAGTTTATCAAGTTGGCAGAGTGAAGCTTTCTTT. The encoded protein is CASSLSSWQSEAFF.

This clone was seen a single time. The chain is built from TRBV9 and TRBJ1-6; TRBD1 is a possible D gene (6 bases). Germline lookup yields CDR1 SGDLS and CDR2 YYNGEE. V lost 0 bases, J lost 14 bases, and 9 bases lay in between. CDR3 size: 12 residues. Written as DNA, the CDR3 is TGTGCCAGCAGCGTAGATCAGGGGTCCCTCCACTTT. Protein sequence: CASSVDQGSLHF.

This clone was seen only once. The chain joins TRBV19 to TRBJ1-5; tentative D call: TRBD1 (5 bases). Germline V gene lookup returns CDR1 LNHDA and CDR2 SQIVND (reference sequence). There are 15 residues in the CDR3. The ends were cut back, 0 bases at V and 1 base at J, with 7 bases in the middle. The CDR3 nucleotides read TGTGCCAGTAGTATAGAGGGACGGAGCAATCAGCCCCAGCATTTT. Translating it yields CASSIEGRSNQPQHF.

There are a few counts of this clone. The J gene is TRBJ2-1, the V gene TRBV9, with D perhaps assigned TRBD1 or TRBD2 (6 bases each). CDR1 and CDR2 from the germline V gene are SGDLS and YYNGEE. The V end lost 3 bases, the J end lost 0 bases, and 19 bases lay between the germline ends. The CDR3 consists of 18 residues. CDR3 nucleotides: TGTGCCAGCAGCGCATACCGACTCTCGGGGGCCTCCTACAATGAGCAGTTCTTC. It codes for CASSAYRLSGASYNEQFF.

CDR3 in DNA: TGTGCCACCACGAGCACAGGACCCTACACCTTC. The encoded protein is CATTSTGPYTF. The J gene is TRBJ1-2, the V gene TRBV19, with a tentative D call TRBD1 (5 bases). Germline V gene lookup returns CDR1 LNHDA and CDR2 SQIVND (reference sequence). V dropped 10 bases and J dropped 10 bases, with 16 bases sitting between them. This CDR3 has 11 amino acids.

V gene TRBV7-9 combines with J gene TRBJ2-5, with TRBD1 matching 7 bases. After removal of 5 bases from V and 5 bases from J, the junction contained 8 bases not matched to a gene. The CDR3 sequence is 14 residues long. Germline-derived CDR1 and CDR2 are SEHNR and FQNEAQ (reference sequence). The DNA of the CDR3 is TGTGCCAGCAGCACCTACAGGGGTGGCGAGACCCAGTACTTC. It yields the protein CASSTYRGGETQYF.

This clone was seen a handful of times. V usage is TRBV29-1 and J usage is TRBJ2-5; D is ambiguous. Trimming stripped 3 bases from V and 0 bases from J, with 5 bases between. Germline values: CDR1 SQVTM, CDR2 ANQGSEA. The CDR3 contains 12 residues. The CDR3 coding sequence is TGCAGCGTTGAGTCGCACCAAGAGACCCAGTACTTC. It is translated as CSVESHQETQYF. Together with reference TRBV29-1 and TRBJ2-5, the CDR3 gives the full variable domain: SAVISQKPSRDICQRGTSLTIQCQVDSQVTMMFWYRQQPGQSLTLIATANQGSEATYESGFVIDKFPISRPNLTFSTLTVSNMSPEDSSIYLCSVESHQETQYFGPGTRLLVL.

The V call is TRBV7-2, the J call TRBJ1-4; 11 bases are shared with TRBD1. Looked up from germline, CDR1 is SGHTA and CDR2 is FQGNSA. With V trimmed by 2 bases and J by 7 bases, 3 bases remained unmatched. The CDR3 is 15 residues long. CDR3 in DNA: TGTGCCAGCAGCTTAATTGGGACAGGGGGTGAAAAACTGTTTTTT. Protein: CASSLIGTGGEKLFF.

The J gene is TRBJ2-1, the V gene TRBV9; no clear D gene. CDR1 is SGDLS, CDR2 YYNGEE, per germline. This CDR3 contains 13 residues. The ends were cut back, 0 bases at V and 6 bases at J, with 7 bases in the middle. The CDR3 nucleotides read TGTGCCAGCAGCGTAGCTACCAGCAATGAGCAGTTCTTC. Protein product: CASSVATSNEQFF.

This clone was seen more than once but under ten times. The CDR3 spells CSVETSGGTDTQYF. DNA of the CDR3: TGCAGCGTTGAGACTAGCGGTGGCACAGATACGCAGTATTTT. V usage is TRBV29-1 and J usage is TRBJ2-3; 9 nucleotides align to TRBD2. CDR1 is SQVTM, CDR2 ANQGSEA, per germline. The CDR3 is 14 residues long. V was pared by 3 bases and J by 1 base, with 2 bases of the junction left unmatched.

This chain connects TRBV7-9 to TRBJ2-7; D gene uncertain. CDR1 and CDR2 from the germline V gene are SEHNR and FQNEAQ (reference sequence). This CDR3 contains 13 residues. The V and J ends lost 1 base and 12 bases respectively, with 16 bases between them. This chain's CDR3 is CASSLGARIRRYF. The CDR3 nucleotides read TGTGCCAGCAGCTTAGGTGCGCGGATCCGACGGTACTTC. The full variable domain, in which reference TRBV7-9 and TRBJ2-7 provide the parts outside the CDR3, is DTGVSQNPRHKITKRGQNVTFRCDPISEHNRLYWYRQTLGQGPEFLTYFQNEAQLEKSRLLSDRFSAERPKGSFSTLEIQRTEQGDSAMYLCASSLGARIRRYFGPGTRLTVT.

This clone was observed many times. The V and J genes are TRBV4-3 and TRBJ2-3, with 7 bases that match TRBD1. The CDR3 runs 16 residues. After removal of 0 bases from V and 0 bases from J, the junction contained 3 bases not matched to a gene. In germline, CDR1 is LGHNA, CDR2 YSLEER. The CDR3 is CASSQDRGGSTDTQYF. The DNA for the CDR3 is TGCGCCAGCAGCCAAGATCGAGGGGGCAGCACAGATACGCAGTATTTT.

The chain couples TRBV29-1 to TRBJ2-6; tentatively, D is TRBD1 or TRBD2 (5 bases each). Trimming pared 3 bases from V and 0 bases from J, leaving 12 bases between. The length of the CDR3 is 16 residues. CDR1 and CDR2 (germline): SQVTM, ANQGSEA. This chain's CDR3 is CSVEVGVYSGANVLTF. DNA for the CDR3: TGCAGCGTTGAGGTGGGGGTGTACTCTGGGGCCAACGTCCTGACTTTC.